Below, one T cell receptor (beta chain) is given with its context. There is no known antigen for this receptor. There are no base qualities to consult, and no much larger clone falls within one base. TCRbeta CDR3 regions were amplified from genomic DNA using the immunoSEQ Assay, a bias-controlled multiplex PCR. As for the original processing: The number of nucleated cells in each sample was estimated from the amplification of reference gene primers within the assay. Sequence reads were collapsed and filtered to measure the absolute abundance of every unique TCRbeta CDR3 rearrangement. For each sample, productive Simpson clonality was calculated by taking the square root of Simpson's diversity index across productive rearrangements. Not all clones reach the TCRdb copy of this immuneACCESS table, which keeps in-frame sequences only. Checked studies attribute under half of the gap to unresolved V genes and leave the rest unexplained. That table is the source of V, J and clone size, and D and trimming were worked out from the DNA. This sample holds about 220,000 clones; around 84% were observed only once. Of the sample, about 20% falls within the top ten clones.

CDR1 GTSNPN and CDR2 SVGIG were looked up in the germline V gene (reference sequence). V is reduced by 0 bases and J by 12 bases, leaving a spacing of 11 bases between them. From the cysteine up to the phenylalanine, the CDR3 has a length of 11 residues. The entry retains the CDR3 DNA only, 33 bases that are in frame from base 1. The record originates from a study of blood T cell repertoires in COVID-19 (dated by TCRdb to the early 2020s). In the study overall: Collaborator samples came from the United States, Italy and Spain and covered acute and convalescent phases of COVID-19. The material from the prospective study consisted of cDNA or gDNA derived from T cells, B-cell-depleted T cells, or PBMCs. The samples were drawn from two sources: the first 160 participants of the ongoing ImmuneRACE study, and 1,200 or so subjects contributed by 6 global collaborators. Where available, HLA class I and class II types were obtained from metadata supplied by the sample provider rather than from assay-based typing. Nearly every sample came with metadata listing a de-identified subject ID, COVID-19 status, age in years and sex. A freely available public database, intended as a resource for researchers studying the immune response to SARS-CoV-2, is where the repertoires were released. Subjects who had been exposed to COVID-19, were actively infected with it, or had recovered from it provided the deeply sampled blood TCRbeta repertoires that made up the dataset. The paper's findings and limits, for the study overall: The amount of clinical and demographic metadata varied by source and participant and was provided uncurated.

Whole blood was collected in K2EDTA tubes by collaborating institutions according to the institutions' own protocols. Collaborator samples were shipped for TCRbeta analysis as frozen whole blood, isolated PBMCs, or DNA extracted from either sample type. The chain links TRBV30 with TRBJ1-2, with TRBD1 as a weak D call on 5 bases. The sequence was collected from a man between 25 and 39 years old with active or convalescent COVID-19. Sequenced sample: peripheral blood. Here the CDR3 is given as CAWSVGGTDTF. The DNA sequence is TGTGCCTGGAGTGTAGGAGGGACGGACACCTTC.